The clone carrying this T cell receptor beta chain has only one observation. Antigen: not known. The sample is drawn from a study of vaccination effects on CD4 cells after COVID-19. Findings and limits, study-wide: Recruitment yielded few convalescent patients, and the study had no early post-infection timepoints. Cross-reactivity toward common cold coronaviruses was confined to only 1 of 255 vaccine-induced clones in healthy vaccinees.

Following culture for about 11 days, CD4+ T cells were isolated. Vaccine recipients, nucleocapsid antibody negative, had no prior SARS-CoV-2 infection. Days 3 and 7 were when half the medium was replaced with IL-2 medium. Some clones are missing from TCRdb's copy, which holds only in-frame ones; the method was immunoSEQ multiplex PCR. Of around 26,000 clones listed, 65% to 80% are singletons. This clonotype was sampled from a human donor who received a COVID-19 vaccine. Sample: CD4+ T cells from PBMCs cultured without peptide, taken before COVID-19 vaccination.

In DNA form, the CDR3 reads TGTGCCAGCGGCCGACGGAAACTGTTTTTT. It translates to CASGRRKLFF. This chain joins TRBV6-2 or TRBV6-3 and TRBJ1-4; the D is unclear. The CDR3 spans 10 residues. CDR1 is MNHEY and CDR2 is SVGEGT in the germline V gene. V lost 8 bases and J lost 11, with 9 bases in between.